The rows below give T cell receptor beta chains drawn from one sample of a study of blood T cell repertoires in COVID-19. Sequencing used immunoSEQ multiplex PCR; TCRdb keeps in-frame clones, though not all of them. This table holds hundreds of thousands of clones, 88% found once. The sequenced material came from peripheral blood. The receptor set was obtained from a man aged 18 to 35 with active or convalescent COVID-19. The CDR3 runs from the conserved cysteine through the conserved F or W. D genes are given only for firm matches. Clone size is not always given. Where it is, it says once, few, many or a class for expanded clones.

.,TRBV29-1,TRBJ2-3,once,TGCAGCGTTCGGAACAGGGACACAGATACGCAGTATTTT,CSVRNRDTDTQYF
TRBD1,TRBV4-1,TRBJ2-5,.,TGCGCCAGCAGCCAACAGGACAGGCAAGAGACCCAGTACTTC,CASSQQDRQETQYF
.,TRBV12-5,TRBJ2-1,.,TGTGCTAGTGGACTGCCCCGGGGAACCTACAATGAGCAGTTCTTC,CASGLPRGTYNEQFF
TRBD2,TRBV5-5,TRBJ2-2,.,TGTGCCAGCAGTTTAGCGGGGGAGAACGGGGAGCTGTTTTTT,CASSLAGENGELFF
TRBD2,TRBV27,TRBJ2-3,.,TGTGCCAGCAGTTGGGCGGGGGTGCGCCCAGATACGCAGTATTTT,CASSWAGVRPDTQYF
TRBD1,TRBV6-5,TRBJ1-5,.,TGTGCCAGCAGTTGGGGACAGGGGAACCAGCCCCAGCATTTT,CASSWGQGNQPQHF
TRBD2,TRBV9,TRBJ2-1,.,TGTGCCAGCAGCCCCAGTACTAGCGGGGATTACAATGAGCAGTTCTTC,CASSPSTSGDYNEQFF
TRBD2,TRBV14,TRBJ2-1,few,TGTGCCAGCAGCCTCGGACTAGCCGGCCTGAGGGAGCAGTTCTTC,CASSLGLAGLREQFF
TRBD2,TRBV7-9,TRBJ2-3,.,TGTGCCAGCAGCGGACTAGCGGCAGATACGCAGTATTTT,CASSGLAADTQYF
.,TRBV28,TRBJ2-7,.,TGTGCCAGCAGGGGTGTGGAGTCCTACGAGCAGTACTTC,CASRGVESYEQYF
.,TRBV5-1,TRBJ1-2,once,TGCGCCAGCAGCTTGAACAGAGTCTATGGCTACACCTTC,CASSLNRVYGYTF
TRBD2,TRBV7-8,TRBJ2-1,.,TGTGCCAGCAGCCTCCCTCGAAGCGGGGGGGCCGAAAATGAGCAGTTCTTC,CASSLPRSGGAENEQFF
TRBD1,TRBV6-6,TRBJ2-2,.,TGTGCCAGCGTTAAAACTCAGGGGGCACGGACCGGGGAGCTGTTTTTT,CASVKTQGARTGELFF
TRBD1,TRBV6-9,TRBJ2-3,.,TGTGCCAGCAGTTATTCCGGGACAGGGCCCCCAGATACGCAGTATTTT,CASSYSGTGPPDTQYF
TRBD2,TRBV10-3,TRBJ2-2,.,TGTGGCGCGGGGGTAAACACCGGGGAGCTGTTTTTT,CGAGVNTGELFF
.,TRBV2,TRBJ1-2,.,TGTGCCAGCACCTTAAGCCTCCTACGGGGCTACACCTTC,CASTLSLLRGYTF
.,TRBV7-9,TRBJ1-3,.,TGTGCCAGCAGCTTGAGCTCTGGAAACACCATATATTTT,CASSLSSGNTIYF
TRBD2,TRBV3-1/TRBV3-2,TRBJ2-7,.,TGTGCCAGCAGCCAAGAGGACGGGGGGATCTACGAGCAGTACTTC,CASSQEDGGIYEQYF
.,TRBV18,TRBJ1-3,.,TGTGCCAGCTCACCAAAGCAGGGTGCTGGAAACACCATATATTTT,CASSPKQGAGNTIYF
TRBD2,TRBV27,TRBJ2-2,.,TGTGCCAGCACCTCCCCCCGGGGGGGGAACACCGGGGAGCTGTTTTTT,CASTSPRGGNTGELFF
.,TRBV5-1,TRBJ2-5,.,TGCGCCAGCAGCCAAACTACAGGGCGCCAAGAGACCCAGTACTTC,CASSQTTGRQETQYF
TRBD2,TRBV7-7,TRBJ2-7,.,TGTGCCAGCAGCTTCATATGGGTAAGCGGGGGGGCCTACGAGCAGTACTTC,CASSFIWVSGGAYEQYF
TRBD2,TRBV2,TRBJ2-2,.,TGTGCCAGCAGTGAAGCTGTCCGGGGGGGCCCCACCGGGGAGCTGTTTTTT,CASSEAVRGGPTGELFF
TRBD1,TRBV3-1/TRBV3-2,TRBJ1-2,.,TGTGCCAGCAGCCAGTTCGGACAGGGGATCGGTGGCTACACCTTC,CASSQFGQGIGGYTF
.,TRBV4-1,TRBJ2-3,.,TGCGCCAGCAGCCAAGCCGCGGGACAGTTCGGCTGGGACTCCACGCAGTATTTT,CASSQAAGQFGWDSTQYF
.,TRBV21-1,TRBJ2-4,.,TGTGCCAGCAGCACCGAACGGGGGGTAGCCAAAAACATTCAGTACTTC,CASSTERGVAKNIQYF
.,TRBV2,TRBJ1-4,.,TGTGCCAGCAGACCTGCCGGATCGGGAGAAAAACTGTTTTTT,CASRPAGSGEKLFF
.,TRBV7-9,TRBJ1-1,.,TGTGCCAGCAGCTTGCGATTTAACACTGAAGCTTTCTTT,CASSLRFNTEAFF
.,TRBV7-9,TRBJ1-1,.,TGTGCCAGCAGCTTAATGGGGACATTGAACACTGAAGCTTTCTTT,CASSLMGTLNTEAFF
TRBD1,TRBV24-1,TRBJ1-2,.,TGTGCCATCTACTGTTTGAGGGACAGGGATGAGTACGACTATGGCTACACCTTC,CAIYCLRDRDEYDYGYTF
TRBD1,TRBV29-1,TRBJ2-3,.,TGCAGCGTTCCACAGGGGGTGAGCACAGATACGCAGTATTTT,CSVPQGVSTDTQYF
TRBD2,TRBV2,TRBJ2-7,.,TGTGCCAGCAGACTTAGCGGGGGCCCCTCCTACGAGCAGTACTTC,CASRLSGGPSYEQYF
.,TRBV6-5,TRBJ1-1,.,TGTGCCAGCAGTTACCCCTCCGACAACCCGAACACTGAAGCTTTCTTT,CASSYPSDNPNTEAFF
TRBD1,TRBV13,TRBJ1-2,.,TGTGCCAGCAGCTCCACAGGGGGCAATGGCTACACCTTC,CASSSTGGNGYTF
TRBD2,TRBV9,TRBJ2-3,.,TGTGCCAGCAGCGGAACGGGACTAGCGGGGGTAGCAGATACGCAGTATTTT,CASSGTGLAGVADTQYF
.,TRBV18,TRBJ2-1,.,TGTGCCAGCTCACCATGGCAGGGTGTCAATGAGCAGTTCTTC,CASSPWQGVNEQFF
TRBD1,TRBV7-2,TRBJ1-1,.,TGTGCCAGCAGCGAGACAGGGGGCGTCACTGAAGCTTTCTTT,CASSETGGVTEAFF
TRBD1,TRBV11-2,TRBJ2-1,.,TGTGCCAGCAGCGGGGACAGCCTCAATGAGCAGTTCTTC,CASSGDSLNEQFF
TRBD1,TRBV19,TRBJ1-1,.,TGTGCCAGTAGTATTGGGACAGGAGCCAACACTGAAGCTTTCTTT,CASSIGTGANTEAFF
TRBD1,TRBV5-1,TRBJ2-2,.,TGCGCCAGCAGCTTGAAACCTACTACGACGACAGGGGGCGCGGCCGGGGAGCTGTTTTTT,CASSLKPTTTTGGAAGELFF
.,TRBV4-1,TRBJ1-1,few,TGCGCCAGCAGCCATCTGACAGGAAACACTGAAGCTTTCTTT,CASSHLTGNTEAFF
.,TRBV10-3,TRBJ1-6,.,TGTGCCATCAGTGACATTCGGTCACCCCTCCACTTT,CAISDIRSPLHF
.,TRBV4-1,TRBJ1-1,.,TGCGCCAGCAGTTTTACAGGGTTGGGGAACACTGAAGCTTTCTTT,CASSFTGLGNTEAFF
TRBD1,TRBV5-1,TRBJ2-7,.,TGCGCCAGCACCCGATCCCCCGGGACAGGGGTGGACGAGCAGTACTTC,CASTRSPGTGVDEQYF
.,TRBV16,TRBJ1-1,.,TGTGCCAGCAGCCTTTACAGGAACACTGAAGCTTTCTTT,CASSLYRNTEAFF
TRBD1,TRBV5-1,TRBJ2-2,.,TGCGCCAGCAGCGAGGGGACAGGGGGGAACACCGGGGAGCTGTTTTTT,CASSEGTGGNTGELFF
TRBD1,TRBV10-1,TRBJ1-1,.,TGCGCCAGCAGTGAGCGGGCAGGGGGAAACACTGAAGCTTTCTTT,CASSERAGGNTEAFF
.,TRBV21-1,TRBJ1-1,few,TGTGCCAGCAGCCAGGCCGGGGGCACTGAAGCTTTCTTT,CASSQAGGTEAFF
TRBD1,TRBV7-2,TRBJ2-3,.,TGTGCCAGCAGCCAGCGGGACAGGGTCTTAGGTACAGATACGCAGTATTTT,CASSQRDRVLGTDTQYF
TRBD1,TRBV10-1,TRBJ1-3,.,TGCGCCAGCAGCGACCCGGGACAGGGGGCGAGTGGAAACACCATATATTTT,CASSDPGQGASGNTIYF
TRBD1,TRBV6-5,TRBJ1-1,few,TGTGCCAGCAGTTACGCGGACAGGGGGATGAACACTGAAGCTTTCTTT,CASSYADRGMNTEAFF
.,TRBV12-3/TRBV12-4,TRBJ1-3,.,TGTGCCAGCAGGGCGGGGGCTGGAAACACCATATATTTT,CASRAGAGNTIYF
TRBD1,TRBV23-1,TRBJ2-7,few,TGCGCCAGCAGTCAATTGACAGGGAGCCACGAGCAGTACTTC,CASSQLTGSHEQYF